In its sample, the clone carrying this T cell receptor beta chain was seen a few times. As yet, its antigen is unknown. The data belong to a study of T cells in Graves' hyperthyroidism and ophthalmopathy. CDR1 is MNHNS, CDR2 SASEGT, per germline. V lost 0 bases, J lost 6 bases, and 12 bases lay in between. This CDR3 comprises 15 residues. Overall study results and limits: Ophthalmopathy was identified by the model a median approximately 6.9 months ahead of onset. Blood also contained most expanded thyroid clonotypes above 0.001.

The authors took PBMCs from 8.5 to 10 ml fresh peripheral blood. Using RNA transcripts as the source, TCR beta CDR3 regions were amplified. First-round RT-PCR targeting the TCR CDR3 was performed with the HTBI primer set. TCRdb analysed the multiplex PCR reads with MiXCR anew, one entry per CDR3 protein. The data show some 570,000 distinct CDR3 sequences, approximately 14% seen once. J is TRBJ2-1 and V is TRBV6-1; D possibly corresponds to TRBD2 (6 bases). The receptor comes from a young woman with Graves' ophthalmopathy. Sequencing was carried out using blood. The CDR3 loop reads CASSEAAYSGNEQFF. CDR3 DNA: TGTGCCAGCAGTGAAGCGGCCTATAGCGGCAATGAGCAGTTCTTC.